This T cell receptor (beta chain) was identified in a study of siplizumab effects on memory and regulatory T cells. Trimming removed 2 bases at V and 5 bases at J, with 4 bases between. CDR1 SGHVS and CDR2 FNYEAQ come from the germline V gene. The CDR3 contains 11 residues. Generated by immunoSEQ multiplex PCR, the TCRdb table keeps only in-frame clones and is missing some. Of tens of thousands of clones listed, just over 90% are singletons. Material for sequencing was CD8+ T cells sorted from blood. This receptor was obtained from a human donor in good health. V usage is TRBV7-6 and J usage is TRBJ2-7; D is unresolved. CDR3 region: CASSLNHEQYF. Written as DNA, the CDR3 is TGTGCCAGCAGCTTAAATCACGAGCAGTACTTC.